The 27 T cell receptor beta chains listed next were all sequenced from one sample in a study of identical twins' blood T cells. TCRdb recomputed calls from the 5' RACE reads with MiXCR, one row per CDR3 protein. Of about 370,000 distinct CDR3 sequences in the sample, 28% were seen once. Sequencing input: PBMCs. All receptors come from a woman between 18 and 50 years old in good health.

J is TRBJ1-4 and V is TRBV6-1; 8 bases fit TRBD1. Germline-derived CDR1 and CDR2 are MNHNS and SASEGT. This CDR3 contains 17 residues. The trim removed 4 bases at V and 3 bases at J, leaving 10 bases unmatched. CDR3 bases: TGTGCCAGCAGTGCCTCCGGGACAGGTTTGCCTAATGAAAAACTGTTTTTT. Translated, it gives CASSASGTGLPNEKLFF.

This clonotype has more than one count but fewer than ten. A junction end diverges from the germline sequence, so it may reflect a read error. The chain uses TRBV3-1 and TRBJ1-4; TRBD1 matches 7 bases. The germline V gene has CDR1 LGHDT and CDR2 YNNKEL (reference sequence). The CDR3 is 15 residues long. The CDR3 DNA reads as TGTGCCATCAGCCTAAGACAGGGCTTCGGCGAAAAACTGTTTTTT. As protein: CAISLRQGFGEKLFF.

The chain links TRBV20-1 to TRBJ1-5; a possible D gene is TRBD1 (5 bases). V was shortened by 6 bases and J by 9 bases, with 18 bases between the two germline ends. Germline CDR1 and CDR2: DFQATT and SNEGSKA (reference sequence). The CDR3 is 13 amino acids. The DNA for the CDR3 is TGCAGTGCCTCAACAGGATACCGAATGCCCCAGCATTTT. This codes for CSASTGYRMPQHF.

The rearrangement joins TRBV6-2 or TRBV6-3 to TRBJ2-2; 9 bases map to TRBD1. Trimming took 5 bases from V and 3 from J; bases not matched to a gene: 7. This CDR3 region has 16 residues. Germline V gene sequence: CDR1 MNHEY, CDR2 SVGEGT. The CDR3 sequence: CASSQYRGLDTGELFF. The CDR3 nucleotides read TGTGCCAGCAGTCAATACAGGGGGCTGGACACCGGGGAGCTGTTTTTT.

The gene calls are TRBV19 and TRBJ1-2; D is unresolved. Trimming pared 5 bases from V and 8 bases from J, leaving 18 bases between. The CDR3 totals 14 residues. Germline CDR1 and CDR2: LNHDA and SQIVND (reference sequence). The CDR3 nucleotides are TGTGCCAGTAGTGTGGTGGCCCAGATGGGGGGCTACACCTTC. Translating gives CASSVVAQMGGYTF.

The chain carries TRBV19 and TRBJ1-6; D is undetermined. The CDR3 covers 14 residues. The germline V and J ends were trimmed by 2 bases and 12 bases, with 14 bases remaining between them. Per germline, CDR1 LNHDA and CDR2 SQIVND (reference sequence). The CDR3 spells CASSITGQKKPLHF. CDR3 nucleotide sequence: TGTGCCAGTAGTATAACCGGCCAAAAGAAACCCCTCCACTTT.

This clonotype occurred a few times. This chain connects TRBV5-1 to TRBJ1-1, with D unclear. This CDR3 has 12 residues. V lost 7 bases, J lost 5 bases, and 12 bases lay in between. From germline, CDR1 is SGHRS and CDR2 YFSETQ. This chain's CDR3 is CASQGFGTEAFF. The CDR3 nucleotides read TGCGCCAGCCAAGGGTTTGGAACTGAAGCTTTCTTT.

This clonotype was counted between two and nine times. V and J are TRBV20-1 and TRBJ1-4; weak D call: TRBD1 (5 bases). Trimming took off 6 bases at V and 6 bases at J, with 14 bases between the two ends. Per the germline V gene, CDR1 is DFQATT and CDR2 is SNEGSKA (reference sequence). CDR3 size: 13 residues. Here the CDR3 reads CSAQKDKYEKLFF. In nucleotides, the CDR3 is TGCAGTGCCCAAAAGGACAAGTATGAAAAACTGTTTTTT.

The rearrangement joins TRBV20-1 to TRBJ1-1; no definite D call. In germline, CDR1 is DFQATT, CDR2 SNEGSKA (reference sequence). This CDR3 contains 9 residues. The ends were cut back, 4 bases at V and 8 bases at J, with 5 bases in the middle. The CDR3 spells CSAMKEAFF. DNA of the CDR3: TGCAGTGCTATGAAAGAAGCTTTCTTT.

This chain connects TRBV4-3 to TRBJ1-1, with TRBD1 as a possible D gene (5 bases). V was pared by 0 bases and J by 8 bases, with 16 bases between. Per the germline V gene, CDR1 is LGHNA and CDR2 is YSLEER. The CDR3 extends over 15 amino acids. The CDR3 nucleotides read TGCGCCAGCAGCCAAGATTGGGAGGGGCGGCGGGAAGCTTTCTTT. It encodes CASSQDWEGRREAFF.

This clonotype was detected only a few times. The chain joins TRBV27 to TRBJ1-6; a possible D gene is TRBD1 (5 bases). The CDR3 spans 18 residues. Germline V CDR1 and CDR2: MNHEY, SMNVEV (reference sequence). Trimming stripped 5 bases from V and 0 bases from J, with 17 bases between. The CDR3 reads CASSAATDPSSYNSPLHF. As DNA, the CDR3 is TGTGCCAGCAGTGCTGCGACAGATCCGAGCTCCTATAATTCACCCCTCCACTTT.

This clonotype appeared a few times. This chain uses TRBV11-3 with TRBJ2-5, with 8 bases identical to TRBD2. Germline lookup yields CDR1 SGHNT and CDR2 YENEEA. Losses at the gene ends were 3 bases for V and 7 bases for J; bases not matched to a gene: 13. The CDR3 length is 16 residues. This CDR3 is CASSLDLPGLGGTQYF. In nucleotides, the CDR3 is TGTGCCAGCAGCTTGGATCTACCGGGACTAGGAGGGACCCAGTACTTC.

The chain employs TRBV20-1 and TRBJ1-1; 8 positions match TRBD1. Per the germline V gene, CDR1 is DFQATT and CDR2 is SNEGSKA (reference sequence). Losses at the gene ends were 5 bases for V and 4 bases for J; bases not matched to a gene: 3. The CDR3 length is 12 residues. The CDR3 DNA follows: TGCAGTGCTGAAACAGGGGGCACTGAAGCTTTCTTT. This sequence encodes CSAETGGTEAFF.

This clonotype has more than one count but fewer than ten. J is TRBJ1-2 and V is TRBV6-5; D call uncertain. Germline CDR1 reads MNHEY; CDR2 reads SVGAGI. V lost 7 bases to trimming and J lost 3 bases, with 18 bases between them. This CDR3 comprises 15 residues. CDR3 sequence reads: CASTPNLSRHYGYTF. The CDR3 coding sequence is TGTGCCAGCACCCCCAACCTTAGTCGGCACTATGGCTACACCTTC.

The DNA of the CDR3 is TGTGCCAGCAGCCTGAATTCTGGAGGAAACACCATATATTTT. Amino acid sequence: CASSLNSGGNTIYF. This chain links TRBV7-2 with TRBJ1-3; D not resolved. Germline values: CDR1 SGHTA, CDR2 FQGNSA. Trimming pared 5 bases from V and 4 bases from J, leaving 12 bases between. CDR3 size: 14 residues.

Only one count was recorded for this clonotype. The gene calls are TRBV11-2 and TRBJ2-1; 11 bases agree with TRBD2. Losses at the gene ends were 2 bases for V and 5 bases for J; bases not matched to a gene: 11. Germline-derived CDR1 and CDR2 are SGHAT and FQNNGV. The CDR3 length is 18 residues. CDR3 DNA sequence: TGTGCCAGCAGCTTACGGTGGTCTAGCGGGAGGTACCACAATGAGCAGTTCTTC. Translation gives CASSLRWSSGRYHNEQFF. The full variable domain, in which reference TRBV11-2 and TRBJ2-1 provide the parts outside the CDR3, is EAGVAQSPRYKIIEKRQSVAFWCNPISGHATLYWYQQILGQGPKLLIQFQNNGVVDDSQLPKDRFSAERLKGVDSTLKIQPAKLEDSAVYLCASSLRWSSGRYHNEQFFGPGTRLTVL.

Points on this clonotype: A read error may account for a junction end that differs from germline. This sequence joins TRBV5-1 and TRBJ2-5; D uncertain. CDR3 length: 15 residues. Germline lookup yields CDR1 SGHRS and CDR2 YFSETQ. The CDR3 is CASSSPKNSQETQHF. CDR3 coding DNA: TGCGCCAGCAGCTCCCCTAAGAATTCACAAGAGACCCAGCACTTC.

In its sample, this clonotype was seen a few times. The rearrangement uses TRBV2 and TRBJ1-4; unclear D gene. The CDR3 has 10 residues. Germline lookup yields CDR1 SNHLY and CDR2 FYNNEI. The V end lost 7 bases, the J end lost 8 bases, and 5 bases lay between the germline ends. The CDR3 nucleotides read TGTGCCAGCAAGAGAGAAAAACTGTTTTTT. It codes for CASKREKLFF. Drawing the rest from reference TRBV2 and TRBJ1-4, the complete variable domain is EPEVTQTPSHQVTQMGQEVILRCVPISNHLYFYWYRQILGQKVEFLVSFYNNEISEKSEIFDDQFSVERPDGSNFTLKIRSTKLEDSAMYFCASKREKLFFGSGTQLSVL.

This clonotype came up a few times. The CDR3 region is CASSQTWEQYF. CDR3 in DNA: TGTGCCAGCAGCCAGACTTGGGAGCAGTACTTC. The rearrangement joins TRBV14 to TRBJ2-7; D is ambiguous. V lost 3 bases, J lost 7 bases, and 7 bases lay in between. Germline CDR1 SGHDN, CDR2 FVKESK. This CDR3 is 11 amino acids long.

The chain is built from TRBV20-1 and TRBJ2-1, with 8 positions matching TRBD2. CDR3 size: 14 residues. J was trimmed by 9 bases and V by 1 base; bases with no gene match: 8. The germline V gene has CDR1 DFQATT and CDR2 SNEGSKA (reference sequence). This CDR3 reads CSARVGTSGSEQFF. The CDR3 DNA follows: TGCAGTGCTAGAGTGGGGACTAGTGGGAGTGAGCAGTTCTTC.

With respect to this clonotype: The junction departs from the called germline gene at one end, perhaps through a read error. This chain joins TRBV5-1 and TRBJ2-1; tentative D call: TRBD2 (6 bases). Germline CDR1 and CDR2: SGHRS and YFSETQ. The CDR3 extends over 16 amino acids. For the CDR3, the DNA is TGCGCCAGCAGCAAGGTGGCGGGGAGCAAGATCAATGGGCAGTTCTTC. Translating it yields CASSKVAGSKINGQFF.

This clonotype showed up many times. V usage is TRBV20-1 and J usage is TRBJ1-2, with 9 bases aligning to TRBD1. The CDR3 contains 13 residues. Unmatched junction bases numbered 6, after V lost 6 bases and J lost 4 bases. Germline lookup yields CDR1 DFQATT and CDR2 SNEGSKA (reference sequence). The CDR3 coding sequence is TGCAGTGCCCTCGGACAGGGGACCTATGGCTACACCTTC. Protein: CSALGQGTYGYTF.

This clonotype was observed a few times. The rearrangement uses TRBV20-1 and TRBJ1-6; no definite D call. The CDR3 contains 13 residues. Germline lookup yields CDR1 DFQATT and CDR2 SNEGSKA (reference sequence). The ends were cut back, 5 bases at V and 9 bases at J, with 14 bases in the middle. CDR3 sequence (DNA): TGCAGTGCTTTCGCCGGGCCCCTTTCACCCCTCCACTTT. It translates to CSAFAGPLSPLHF.

The chain is built from TRBV9 and TRBJ1-3; D is unresolved. Germline V lookup: CDR1 SGDLS, CDR2 YYNGEE. This CDR3 is 14 amino acids long. V shed 2 bases and J shed 3 bases, with 9 bases lying between them. CDR3 in amino acids: CASSVDQGGNTIYF. The CDR3 DNA sequence: TGTGCCAGCAGCGTGGACCAAGGTGGAAACACCATATATTTT.

In its sample, this clonotype was seen a few times. The chain is built from TRBV11-2 and TRBJ1-5; weak D call: TRBD1 (5 bases). There are 14 residues in the CDR3. Germline CDR1 SGHAT, CDR2 FQNNGV. V lost 5 bases and J lost 7, with 15 bases in between. Here the CDR3 reads CASSPGFGEQPQHF. The DNA for the CDR3 is TGTGCCAGCAGCCCAGGGTTCGGGGAACAGCCCCAGCATTTT.

V gene TRBV18 combines with J gene TRBJ1-1; TRBD1 might be the D (6 bases). This CDR3 is built from 16 residues. Germline CDR1 is KGHSH and CDR2 is LQKENI. V lost 5 bases to trimming and J lost 1 base, with 17 bases between them. CDR3 DNA: TGTGCCAGCTCAGCACGAGGGGGTGAGAGGAACACTGAAGCTTTCTTT. Translated, it gives CASSARGGERNTEAFF.

This clonotype was observed many times. The chain carries TRBV9 and TRBJ2-2; no clear D gene. There are 13 residues in the CDR3. V lost 0 bases to trimming and J lost 3 bases, with 3 bases between them. Germline lookup yields CDR1 SGDLS and CDR2 YYNGEE. CDR3 region: CASSVADTGELFF. CDR3 nucleotide sequence: TGTGCCAGCAGCGTAGCTGACACCGGGGAGCTGTTTTTT.